This T cell receptor beta chain stems from a study of blood T cell repertoires in COVID-19. Overall study context: Material from acute and convalescent COVID-19 was sourced from the United States, Italy and Spain. PBMCs, B-cell-depleted T cells, or T cells were the source of the cDNA or gDNA that made up the material.

This clone was seen ten or more times. Germline V gene lookup returns CDR1 LNHDA and CDR2 SQIVND (reference sequence). CDR3 length equals 12 residues. Trimming took off 10 bases at V and 9 bases at J, with 13 bases between the two ends. As originally analysed: Estimated nucleated cell counts came from reference gene primer amplification. Some clones are missing from TCRdb's copy, which holds only in-frame ones; the method was immunoSEQ multiplex PCR. V, J and clone size are taken as reported in that table, and D and trimming were inferred from the DNA itself. The sample has tens of thousands of clones; 60% to 80% are singletons.

Sequences were obtained from peripheral blood. This rearrangement joins TRBV19 to TRBJ1-6; D uncertain. The receptor comes from a human donor with active or convalescent COVID-19. The donor label of this sample is uncertain. CDR3 coding DNA: TGTGCCATTCTCGGAAGGAGTTCACCCCTCCACTTT. It encodes CAILGRSSPLHF.